These 5 T cell receptor beta chains share one sample of origin, sequenced in a study of spatial heterogeneity in lung cancer (dated by TCRdb to between 2018 and 2020). The library was obtained by 5' RACE. Sequencing used a NextSeq 500. TCRdb itself trimmed the public reads at Q25 with fastp, ran MiXCR and retained productive beta chains. CDR3 protein sequences are deduplicated, and each keeps its most common genes and DNA. For this sample there are over 85,000 distinct CDR3 sequences; roughly 21% appear just once. The ten largest account for around a fifth of the sample. In the paper's terms, the time point label means: blood at routine non-recurrence follow-up after resection. Here the sequenced sample was PBMCs, taken at follow-up. These receptors were obtained from a male donor with early-stage non-small cell lung cancer.

In this sample, this clonotype turned up a few times. The chain recombines TRBV24-1 with TRBJ2-1, with 10 bases fitting TRBD1. The CDR3 has 15 residues. Losses at the gene ends were 4 bases for V and 4 bases for J; bases not matched to a gene: 3. Germline CDR1 reads KGHDR; CDR2 reads SFDVKD. The CDR3 DNA reads TGTGCCACCAGTGAGACAGGGGGCCGGTACAATGAGCAGTTCTTC. As protein: CATSETGGRYNEQFF.

The rearrangement uses TRBV10-2 and TRBJ1-1; TRBD1 is a possible D gene (5 bases). Trimming took off 10 bases at V and 4 bases at J, with 19 bases between the two ends. The CDR3 is 14 residues long. Germline V CDR1 and CDR2: WSHSY, SAAADI. The CDR3 coding sequence is TGCGCCACACACCGCGGGGAGAGGGGCACTGAAGCTTTCTTT. Translated: CATHRGERGTEAFF.

At least ten counts were recorded for this clonotype. The gene calls are TRBV29-1 and TRBJ2-5; 8 positions match TRBD1. CDR3 length: 14 residues. V dropped 5 bases and J dropped 4; count of bases not matched to a gene: 9. The germline V gene has CDR1 SQVTM and CDR2 ANQGSEA. The CDR3 loop reads CSVRPGGPRETQYF. Here the CDR3 DNA reads TGCAGCGTTCGACCAGGGGGCCCAAGAGAGACCCAGTACTTC.

The rearrangement links TRBV29-1 to TRBJ2-5; 7 nucleotides line up with TRBD1. The CDR3 has 17 residues. Trimming cost V 6 bases and J 1 base; bases outside gene matches: 17. Germline V CDR1 and CDR2: SQVTM, ANQGSEA. The CDR3 region is CSVTRPTTGIGQETQYF. The CDR3 nucleotides read TGCAGCGTCACCCGGCCCACGACAGGGATTGGCCAAGAGACCCAGTACTTC.

This chain joins TRBV11-2 and TRBJ2-1; 9 bases align to TRBD2. The CDR3 is made up of 15 amino acids. CDR1 is SGHAT and CDR2 is FQNNGV in the germline V gene. Trimming took 2 bases from V and 9 from J; bases not matched to a gene: 8. CDR3 coding DNA: TGTGCCAGCAGCTTAATAGTAGCGGGAGTGGTTGAGCAGTTCTTC. Translating gives CASSLIVAGVVEQFF.